Below are 25 T cell receptor beta chains sequenced from a single sample in a study of T-cell memory formation after mild COVID-19. TCRdb used MiXCR to reprocess the 5' RACE reads, holding one entry per CDR3 protein. The table has about 400,000 distinct CDR3 sequences, 16% seen once. Sequencing was done on a sample of PBMCs or a T cell subset sorted from them (not recorded which). Every receptor here comes from a man aged 18 to 29 who had mild COVID-19 (a few samples of this study predate the infection). Cell type and time point are not known.

The chain combines TRBV12-3 or TRBV12-4 with TRBJ2-7, with 8 bases matching TRBD2. The CDR3 sequence is 13 residues long. V lost 5 bases, J lost 5 bases, and 5 bases stayed unmatched. The CDR3 loop reads CASSTGTRNEQYV. In DNA, the CDR3 is TGTGCCAGCAGTACAGGGACTAGGAACGAGCAGTACGTC.

This clonotype came up once. In DNA, the CDR3 is TGTGCCAGCAGTTCCACTAGGGGTAGTGAAGCTTTCTTT. This translates into CASSSTRGSEAFF. This chain connects TRBV27 to TRBJ1-1; D is perhaps TRBD1 (5 bases). V lost 4 bases, J lost 7 bases, and 13 bases lay in between. Germline lookup yields CDR1 MNHEY and CDR2 SMNVEV (reference sequence). The CDR3 totals 13 residues.

The V gene is TRBV6-5, the J gene TRBJ1-3; D is uncertain. The CDR3 sequence is 15 residues long. V lost 6 bases and J 0 bases, leaving 12 bases between the germline ends. Germline lookup yields CDR1 MNHEY and CDR2 SVGAGI. CDR3 DNA sequence: TGTGCCAGCAGGACCTCGGGTGTCTCTGGAAACACCATATATTTT. The encoded protein is CASRTSGVSGNTIYF.

The J gene is TRBJ1-1, the V gene TRBV27; a weak D match, TRBD1 (6 bases). The germline V gene encodes CDR1 MNHEY and CDR2 SMNVEV (reference sequence). The CDR3 extends over 15 amino acids. V gave up 1 base and J gave up 8 bases, with 17 bases separating them. The CDR3 here is CASSLWWGRLSEAFF. The CDR3, as DNA: TGTGCCAGCAGTTTATGGTGGGGGCGCCTAAGCGAAGCTTTCTTT.

This clonotype has a handful of counts. CDR3 sequence (DNA): TGTGCCAGCAGCCATGGGCCGGCGGGTTCCTACGAGCAGTACGTC. It codes for CASSHGPAGSYEQYV. This chain joins TRBV3-1 and TRBJ2-7; D perhaps matches TRBD2 (5 bases). Trimming stripped 3 bases from V and 1 base from J, with 13 bases between. The V gene's germline CDR1 is LGHDT and CDR2 YNNKEL (reference sequence). CDR3 length: 15 residues.

This clonotype was seen more than once but under ten times. This sequence joins TRBV6-2 or TRBV6-3 and TRBJ2-7; D tentatively fits TRBD1 or TRBD2 (5 bases each). Germline CDR1 and CDR2: MNHEY and SVGEGT. The CDR3 has 12 amino acids. Trimming cost V 7 bases and J 8 bases, with 15 bases left between them. In nucleotides, the CDR3 is TGTGCCAGCAACATGTACCGGGACCAGCAGTACTTC. Translated: CASNMYRDQQYF.

The chain is built from TRBV14 and TRBJ2-1; TRBD2 aligns across 8 bases. CDR3 length equals 16 residues. Germline V CDR1 and CDR2: SGHDN, FVKESK. V shed 4 bases and J 5 bases; nucleotides not matched to a gene: 10. CDR3 residues: CASSRDGGVLNNEQFF. The CDR3 nucleotides are TGTGCCAGCAGCCGAGACGGGGGGGTACTAAACAATGAGCAGTTCTTC. The variable domain in full, with the rest retrieved from reference TRBV14 and TRBJ2-1, is EAGVTQFPSHSVIEKGQTVTLRCDPISGHDNLYWYRRVMGKEIKFLLHFVKESKQDESGMPNNRFLAERTGGTYSTLKVQPAELEDSGVYFCASSRDGGVLNNEQFFGPGTRLTVL.

This clonotype was detected only a few times. The chain is built from TRBV28 and TRBJ2-2, with 7 positions matching TRBD1. The CDR3 consists of 15 residues. V lost 6 bases to trimming and J lost 7 bases; unmatched junction nucleotides: 11. CDR1 MDHEN and CDR2 SYDVKM come from the germline V gene. The chain's CDR3 is CASSYDRVGSGELFF. The CDR3 DNA sequence: TGTGCCAGCAGCTACGACAGGGTTGGGAGCGGGGAGCTGTTTTTT.

Many counts were recorded for this clonotype. V is TRBV5-1 and J is TRBJ2-7; D gene ambiguous. V was clipped by 0 bases and J by 3 bases, with 7 bases between them. This CDR3 is 13 amino acids long. CDR1 and CDR2 from the germline V gene are SGHRS and YFSETQ. CDR3 loop: CASSLGFGYEQYV. The CDR3 bases are TGCGCCAGCAGCTTGGGTTTCGGCTACGAGCAGTACGTC.

This clonotype was observed a handful of times. The genes are TRBV6-1 and TRBJ2-4; possible D gene TRBD2, 5 bases. The CDR3 totals 15 residues. CDR1 and CDR2 (germline): MNHNS, SASEGT. Trimming removed 0 bases at V and 1 base at J, with 7 bases between. CDR3 coding DNA: TGTGCCAGCAGTGAAGCGGGAGCCGCCAAAAACATTCAGTACTTC. Protein product: CASSEAGAAKNIQYF.

This clonotype was detected once. The V call is TRBV11-2, the J call TRBJ1-1; D is unresolved. Between the trimmed V and J ends, which lost 1 base and 3 bases, there was a span of 9 bases. CDR1 SGHAT and CDR2 FQNNGV come from the germline V gene. The CDR3 is made up of 14 amino acids. The CDR3 here is CASSLAIGYTEAFF. CDR3 DNA: TGTGCCAGCAGCTTAGCCATAGGGTACACTGAAGCTTTCTTT.

The table lists this clonotype with a few counts. The chain combines TRBV5-5 with TRBJ2-7, with D possibly being TRBD2 (6 bases). Trimming took off 0 bases at V and 7 bases at J, with 11 bases between the two ends. This CDR3 spans 13 amino acids. CDR1 and CDR2 from the germline V gene are SGHKS and YYEKEE (reference sequence). The CDR3: CASSLAPGREQYV. The CDR3 region has the DNA TGTGCCAGCAGCTTGGCCCCGGGGAGGGAGCAGTACGTC.

The DNA of the CDR3 is TGTGCCAGCAGTTGGCAGGGAAGCGGCTACACCTTC. It yields the protein CASSWQGSGYTF. V gene TRBV12-3 or TRBV12-4 combines with J gene TRBJ1-2; weak D call: TRBD1 (5 bases). The CDR3 has 12 residues. Trimming took off 4 bases at V and 8 bases at J, with 11 bases between the two ends.

This clonotype was observed at least ten times. The V gene is TRBV7-2, the J gene TRBJ2-1, with a weak D call TRBD2 (5 bases). With 5 bases removed from V and 8 bases from J, the gap between germline ends came to 16 bases. The germline V gene has CDR1 SGHTA and CDR2 FQGNSA. CDR3 length: 14 amino acids. CDR3 protein: CASSPSWVSDEQFF. CDR3 DNA sequence: TGTGCCAGCAGCCCTTCTTGGGTTAGCGATGAGCAGTTCTTC.

The chain employs TRBV2 and TRBJ1-2; D uncertain. The CDR3 is 12 amino acids. Per germline, CDR1 SNHLY and CDR2 FYNNEI. V was pared by 8 bases and J by 6 bases, with 13 bases between. This chain's CDR3 is CASLGANDGYTF. The CDR3 bases are TGTGCCAGCCTTGGCGCAAACGATGGCTACACCTTC.

This clonotype showed up just a few times. The chain uses TRBV7-2 and TRBJ2-7, with a weak D call TRBD1 (6 bases). Germline-derived CDR1 and CDR2 are SGHTA and FQGNSA. The CDR3 has 15 residues. Trimming removed 1 base from V and 3 bases from J, with 13 bases in between. The CDR3 region has the DNA TGTGCCAGCAGCTTAGGAGGGTTAGGGGGCTACGAGCAGTACGTC. Residues: CASSLGGLGGYEQYV.

This clonotype has only a few counts. The chain employs TRBV20-1 and TRBJ2-7; unclear D gene. The germline CDR1 and CDR2 sequences are DFQATT and SNEGSKA (reference sequence). Trimming took 4 bases from V and 3 from J, leaving 13 bases between them. The CDR3 runs 13 residues. CDR3 DNA: TGCAGTGCTACCCGGACGGAGCGCTACGAGCAGTACGTC. The encoded protein is CSATRTERYEQYV.

This chain connects TRBV4-3 to TRBJ1-2; D might be TRBD1 (5 bases). Looked up from germline, CDR1 is LGHNA and CDR2 is YSLEER. The ends were cut back, 0 bases at V and 2 bases at J, with 10 bases in the middle. CDR3 length equals 15 residues. The CDR3 region has the DNA TGCGCCAGCAGCCAAGATACAGGACGAAACTATGGCTACACCTTC. Its translation: CASSQDTGRNYGYTF.

J is TRBJ1-5 and V is TRBV6-1; D perhaps matches TRBD1 (5 bases). Per the germline V gene, CDR1 is MNHNS and CDR2 is SASEGT. V lost 5 bases and J 7 bases, leaving 9 bases between the germline ends. The CDR3 spans 12 residues. The CDR3: CASSQGWQPQHF. DNA of the CDR3: TGTGCCAGCAGTCAGGGTTGGCAGCCCCAGCATTTT.

This clonotype has more than one count but fewer than ten. In DNA form, the CDR3 reads TGTGCCACCAGTGATGGCAGGGGGGCGAACTATGGCTACACCTTC. Protein sequence: CATSDGRGANYGYTF. The rearrangement links TRBV24-1 to TRBJ1-2; 7 bases align to TRBD1. J lost 2 bases, V lost 3 bases, and 5 bases had no gene match. The germline gives CDR1 KGHDR, CDR2 SFDVKD. The CDR3 is 15 amino acids.

In this sample, this clonotype turned up a few times. This chain joins TRBV6-5 and TRBJ1-5, with a possible D match to TRBD1 (5 bases). The V gene's germline CDR1 is MNHEY and CDR2 SVGAGI. The CDR3 sequence is 13 residues long. V lost 6 bases and J 5 bases, leaving 11 bases between the germline ends. The CDR3, as DNA: TGTGCCAGCAGCAGGGACGGATATCAGCCCCAGCATTTT. It encodes CASSRDGYQPQHF.

This clonotype was found a few times. This sequence joins TRBV6-5 and TRBJ1-1; D may be TRBD1 (6 bases). Germline lookup yields CDR1 MNHEY and CDR2 SVGAGI. The CDR3 has 17 residues. Deletions cut 7 bases from V and 1 base from J, with 22 bases between. The CDR3 is CASTSRGQGGKNTEAFF. CDR3 bases: TGTGCCAGCACGAGCCGGGGACAAGGCGGAAAGAACACTGAAGCTTTCTTT.

This clonotype was detected a few times. V is TRBV5-6 and J is TRBJ2-1; 10 bases are shared with TRBD2. The CDR3 runs 15 residues. Germline V gives CDR1 SGHDT, CDR2 YYEEEE. V gave up 2 bases and J gave up 5 bases; unmatched junction bases: 4. The CDR3 sequence is CASSLAGGSHNEQFF. The CDR3 nucleotides are TGTGCCAGCAGCTTAGCGGGGGGGAGTCACAATGAGCAGTTCTTC.

The gene calls are TRBV4-2 and TRBJ2-3, with D unresolved. Germline CDR1 LGHNA, CDR2 YNFKEQ. The germline V and J ends were trimmed by 0 bases and 5 bases, with 12 bases remaining between them. The CDR3 runs to 15 residues. The CDR3, as DNA: TGTGCCAGCAGCCAAGAAATAACTTCGGTAGATACGCAGTATTTT. Amino acid sequence: CASSQEITSVDTQYF.

The chain combines TRBV24-1 with TRBJ2-1; D remains unclear. Trimming stripped 4 bases from V and 8 bases from J, with 8 bases between. There are 12 residues in the CDR3. CDR1 and CDR2 (germline): KGHDR, SFDVKD. DNA of the CDR3: TGTGCCACCAGTGACCTAAAGGATGAGCAGTTCTTC. Its protein product is CATSDLKDEQFF.